This TCR beta chain was documented in a study of cytomegalovirus exposure and HLA in healthy donors. The J segment lost 3 bases and the V segment lost 7 bases, leaving 10 bases of the junction unmatched. The CDR3 loop spans 15 amino acids. Per germline, CDR1 SGHTA and CDR2 FQGNSA. The PCR employed 60 Vbeta primers together with 13 Jbeta primers. Clones were read by immunoSEQ multiplex PCR, and TCRdb kept only the in-frame ones, dropping some. With tens of thousands of clones in the sample, the ten largest clones hold more than 3.5%. This rearrangement joins TRBV7-2 to TRBJ2-7; TRBD2 aligns across 9 bases. This clonotype was obtained from a woman aged 40 to 55 in good health and CMV-seropositive. Input material: PBMCs. This CDR3 reads CASTLWASGNYEQYF. The CDR3 nucleotides are TGTGCCAGCACCTTGTGGGCTAGCGGGAACTACGAGCAGTACTTC.